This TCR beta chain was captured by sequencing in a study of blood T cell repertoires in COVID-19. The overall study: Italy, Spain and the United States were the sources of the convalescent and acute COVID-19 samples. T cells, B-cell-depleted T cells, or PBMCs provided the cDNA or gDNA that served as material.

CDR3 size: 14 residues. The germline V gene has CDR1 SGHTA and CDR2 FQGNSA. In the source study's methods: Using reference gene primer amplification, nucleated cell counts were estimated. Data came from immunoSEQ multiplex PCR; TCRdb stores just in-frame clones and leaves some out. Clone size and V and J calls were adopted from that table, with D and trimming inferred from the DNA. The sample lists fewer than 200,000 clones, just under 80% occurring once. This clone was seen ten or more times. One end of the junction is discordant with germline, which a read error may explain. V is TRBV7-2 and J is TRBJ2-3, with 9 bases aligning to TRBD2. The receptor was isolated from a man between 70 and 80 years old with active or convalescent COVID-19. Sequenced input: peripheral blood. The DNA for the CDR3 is TGTGCCAGCAGCTCCCCTCGCGGGGGGGCCTTGGGGTACTTT. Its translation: CASSSPRGGALGYF.